The 27 T cell receptor beta chains below come from one sample, sequenced in a study of radiation and T cells in renal cell carcinoma. Sequencing was performed with immunoSEQ multiplex PCR; in TCRdb, only in-frame clones are kept and a portion is missing. The sample has approximately 140,000 clones; 83% are singletons. Stated time point: baseline pretreatment blood. Specified treatment: 15 Gy SBRT to primary tumor, nephrectomy 4 weeks later. The specimen comprised blood, sampled from a patient whose treatment included radiotherapy and nephrectomy. The source of these receptors is a woman between 45 and 60 years old with renal cell carcinoma.

This clone was counted only a few times. This CDR3 is CASSEGDPSNQPQHF. The CDR3 DNA sequence: TGTGCCAGCAGTGAAGGGGACCCTAGCAATCAGCCCCAGCATTTT. This rearrangement joins TRBV2 to TRBJ1-5, with D perhaps TRBD1 (5 bases). V shed 1 base and J shed 0 bases, with 7 bases lying between them. CDR3 length equals 15 residues. Germline V CDR1 and CDR2: SNHLY, FYNNEI.

The rearrangement links TRBV7-9 to TRBJ1-2, with D possibly matching TRBD1 (6 bases). The CDR3 has 17 residues. V dropped 6 bases and J dropped 3 bases, with 23 bases sitting between them. The germline CDR1 and CDR2 sequences are SEHNR and FQNEAQ (reference sequence). The CDR3 DNA is TGTGCCAGCAGTTTAACCGGGACAAGTAGAAGATACTATGGCTACACCTTC. Its protein is CASSLTGTSRRYYGYTF.

This rearrangement joins TRBV15 to TRBJ2-7, with 9 bases lining up with TRBD1. The ends lost 0 bases at V and 4 bases at J; junction bases unmatched: 10. Per germline, CDR1 LNHNV and CDR2 YYDKDF (reference sequence). The CDR3 is made up of 17 amino acids. CDR3 in amino acids: CATSRDADRGVIYEQYF. The CDR3 DNA follows: TGTGCCACCAGCAGAGACGCGGACAGGGGAGTTATTTACGAGCAGTACTTC.

The chain combines TRBV9 with TRBJ2-2; D unresolved. The CDR3 loop spans 15 amino acids. Trimming stripped 0 bases from V and 1 base from J, with 7 bases between. Germline V gives CDR1 SGDLS, CDR2 YYNGEE. The CDR3 nucleotides are TGTGCCAGCAGCGTAGGGGCAGGGAACACCGGGGAGCTGTTTTTT. Protein product: CASSVGAGNTGELFF.

This chain joins TRBV28 and TRBJ2-7, with TRBD2 identical over 12 bases. V lost 2 bases and J lost 6; bases outside the gene matches: 8. CDR3 length: 16 amino acids. The germline V gene has CDR1 MDHEN and CDR2 SYDVKM. CDR3 nucleotide sequence: TGTGCCAGCAGTTTACCTAGCGGGAGGGTTTGGGGCGAGCAGTACTTC. This translates into CASSLPSGRVWGEQYF.

This clone was seen more than once but under ten times. This chain joins TRBV6-5 and TRBJ2-5; 9 nucleotides align to TRBD1. Trimming cost V 4 bases and J 3 bases; bases outside gene matches: 3. The CDR3 covers 14 residues. Germline CDR1 reads MNHEY; CDR2 reads SVGAGI. The CDR3 sequence is CASSSRDREETQYF. As DNA, the CDR3 is TGTGCCAGCAGTTCCCGGGACAGGGAAGAGACCCAGTACTTC.

The chain uses TRBV18 and TRBJ1-2; D uncertain. Germline values: CDR1 KGHSH, CDR2 LQKENI. Trimming pared 0 bases from V and 8 bases from J, leaving 13 bases between. The CDR3 extends over 14 amino acids. CDR3 nucleotides: TGTGCCAGCTCACCACCGGGGTTTGAGGCAGGCTACACCTTC. This encodes CASSPPGFEAGYTF.

The chain has TRBV5-1 and TRBJ2-6; D not certain. The ends were cut back, 0 bases at V and 0 bases at J, with 4 bases in the middle. The CDR3 spans 15 residues. The germline V gene encodes CDR1 SGHRS and CDR2 YFSETQ. For the CDR3, the DNA is TGCGCCAGCAGCTTGGACAACTCTGGGGCCAACGTCCTGACTTTC. Residues: CASSLDNSGANVLTF.

V gene TRBV29-1 combines with J gene TRBJ1-1; perhaps TRBD1 as D (5 bases). Germline CDR1 is SQVTM and CDR2 is ANQGSEA. This CDR3 is built from 13 residues. Trimming shortened V by 6 bases and J by 1 base, and 12 bases separated the two germline ends. The CDR3 here is CSVAQGPNTEAFF. The CDR3 DNA is TGCAGCGTCGCCCAGGGACCGAACACTGAAGCTTTCTTT.

The CDR3, as DNA: TGTGCCAGCCTCGGGCCTCGTATGTACGAGCAGTACTTC. This gives the protein CASLGPRMYEQYF. V and J are TRBV25-1 and TRBJ2-7; unclear D gene. CDR3 size: 13 residues. V was shortened by 8 bases and J by 4 bases, with 15 bases between the two germline ends. CDR1 MGHDK and CDR2 SYGVNS come from the germline V gene.

The rearrangement links TRBV4-2 to TRBJ2-7; no clear D gene. Per the germline V gene, CDR1 is LGHNA and CDR2 is YNFKEQ. This CDR3 has 15 amino acids. Trimming removed 0 bases at V and 4 bases at J, with 13 bases between. CDR3 region: CASSQESDAGYEQYF. DNA of the CDR3: TGTGCCAGCAGCCAAGAGTCGGACGCCGGGTACGAGCAGTACTTC.

The chain recombines TRBV7-2 with TRBJ2-3; unclear D gene. V lost 4 bases and J 6 bases, leaving 8 bases between the germline ends. The CDR3 contains 12 residues. In germline, CDR1 is SGHTA, CDR2 FQGNSA. The CDR3 region is CASSSTMDTQYF. The CDR3, as DNA: TGTGCCAGCAGCTCAACGATGGATACGCAGTATTTT.

The chain couples TRBV6-5 to TRBJ2-6; D gene ambiguous. In germline, CDR1 is MNHEY, CDR2 SVGAGI. There are 15 residues in the CDR3. Trimming took off 6 bases at V and 0 bases at J, with 9 bases between the two ends. The CDR3 protein is CASSAVISGANVLTF. The CDR3, as DNA: TGTGCCAGCAGCGCCGTGATCTCTGGGGCCAACGTCCTGACTTTC.

This chain links TRBV4-3 with TRBJ2-3; D remains ambiguous. V gave up 1 base and J gave up 0 bases, with 5 bases separating them. CDR1 is LGHNA and CDR2 is YSLEER in the germline V gene. This CDR3 comprises 14 residues. In DNA form, the CDR3 reads TGCGCCAGCAGCCAAGGCCCCAGCACAGATACGCAGTATTTT. It codes for CASSQGPSTDTQYF.

This clone has a single count. The chain has TRBV6-4 and TRBJ2-7; D is unresolved. The CDR3 extends over 12 amino acids. V lost 3 bases and J 3 bases, leaving 6 bases between the germline ends. Per the germline V gene, CDR1 is MRHNA and CDR2 is SNTAGT. In DNA form, the CDR3 reads TGTGCCAGCAGTGAGGGCCGCTACGAGCAGTACTTC. Translation gives CASSEGRYEQYF.

This clone was counted once. V is TRBV7-2 and J is TRBJ2-2, with 8 bases that match TRBD1. The CDR3 is 16 residues long. J was trimmed by 4 bases and V by 5 bases; bases with no gene match: 9. Germline loops: CDR1 SGHTA, CDR2 FQGNSA. CDR3 in DNA: TGTGCCAGCAGCCGCCCAGGGGGCGAGGGCACCGGGGAGCTGTTTTTT. It is translated as CASSRPGGEGTGELFF.

V gene TRBV6-5 combines with J gene TRBJ2-1; no clear D. V was trimmed by 2 bases and J by 8 bases, leaving 13 bases between them. Germline values: CDR1 MNHEY, CDR2 SVGAGI. The CDR3 totals 14 residues. The CDR3 nucleotides read TGTGCCAGCAGTTACGGCCAGGAGAGCGATGAGCAGTTCTTC. It encodes CASSYGQESDEQFF.

This chain connects TRBV6-5 to TRBJ1-1, with 9 bases aligning to TRBD1. CDR3 size: 16 residues. V shed 1 base, J shed 4 bases, and the junction held 7 bases outside the gene matches. The V gene's germline CDR1 is MNHEY and CDR2 SVGAGI. The CDR3 loop reads CASSYYPKTGGTEAFF. The CDR3 bases are TGTGCCAGCAGTTACTACCCGAAGACAGGGGGCACTGAAGCTTTCTTT.

This clone was counted a single time. The chain has TRBV6-5 and TRBJ2-3; 8 bases are shared with TRBD2. Germline V lookup: CDR1 MNHEY, CDR2 SVGAGI. V was clipped by 4 bases and J by 6 bases; unmatched bases: 6. The CDR3 runs to 14 residues. The CDR3 nucleotides read TGTGCCAGCAGTTTCGGGGGGGCAGGGGATACGCAGTATTTT. Its translation: CASSFGGAGDTQYF.

The V call is TRBV28, the J call TRBJ2-1; weak D call: TRBD2 (6 bases). This CDR3 is built from 18 residues. The germline CDR1 and CDR2 sequences are MDHEN and SYDVKM. The V gene lost 9 bases and the J gene lost 2 bases, with 26 bases spanning the gap. The CDR3 loop is CASKRGRDGSAPYNEQFF. The CDR3 DNA sequence: TGTGCCAGTAAACGGGGCAGGGACGGGAGTGCCCCCTACAATGAGCAGTTCTTC.

V gene TRBV5-1 combines with J gene TRBJ2-7; no firm D call. Germline V gene sequence: CDR1 SGHRS, CDR2 YFSETQ. The CDR3 sequence is 13 residues long. Trimming removed 4 bases at V and 1 base at J, with 9 bases between. The CDR3 DNA follows: TGCGCCAGCAGCGTGATGAATTCCTACGAGCAGTACTTC. This encodes CASSVMNSYEQYF. The complete variable domain, with remaining parts taken from reference TRBV5-1 and TRBJ2-7, reads KAGVTQTPRYLIKTRGQQVTLSCSPISGHRSVSWYQQTPGQGLQFLFEYFSETQRNKGNFPGRFSGRQFSNSRSEMNVSTLELGDSALYLCASSVMNSYEQYFGPGTRLTVT.

V and J are TRBV6-5 and TRBJ1-2, with TRBD1 matching 8 bases. CDR3 length equals 13 residues. V lost 2 bases and J lost 8; bases outside the gene matches: 4. In germline, CDR1 is MNHEY, CDR2 SVGAGI. Here the CDR3 reads CASSYGQGWGYTF. CDR3 DNA: TGTGCCAGCAGTTACGGACAGGGTTGGGGCTACACCTTC.

In this sample, this clone turned up a few times. The chain has TRBV29-1 and TRBJ1-1; 7 bases agree with TRBD1. The junction had 5 bases not matched to a gene; V was cut back by 7 bases and J by 0 bases. The germline V gene encodes CDR1 SQVTM and CDR2 ANQGSEA. The CDR3 is made up of 13 amino acids. The CDR3 is CSARDRLNTEAFF. The CDR3 region has the DNA TGCAGCGCCCGGGACAGATTGAACACTGAAGCTTTCTTT.

This clone was counted between two and nine times. The chain links TRBV7-9 to TRBJ1-6, with D unclear. Trimming shortened V by 5 bases and J by 7 bases, and 6 bases separated the two germline ends. CDR3 length: 12 amino acids. Germline V gene data show CDR1 as SEHNR and CDR2 as FQNEAQ (reference sequence). CDR3 nucleotides: TGTGCCAGCAGCCGGGTGAATTCACCCCTCCACTTT. This codes for CASSRVNSPLHF.

This clone was seen a single time. J is TRBJ1-2 and V is TRBV29-1, with D perhaps matching TRBD1 (6 bases). Germline V CDR1 and CDR2: SQVTM, ANQGSEA. Trimming took 3 bases from V and 7 from J, leaving 12 bases between them. The CDR3 consists of 12 residues. CDR3 DNA: TGCAGCGTTGAGCCGGCAGGGGCTGGCTACACCTTC. Its translation: CSVEPAGAGYTF.

This clone showed up just a few times. The gene calls are TRBV27 and TRBJ1-1; D remains unclear. The CDR3 sequence is 14 residues long. Trimming removed 6 bases from V and 3 bases from J, with 14 bases in between. Germline assignment: CDR1 MNHEY and CDR2 SMNVEV (reference sequence). Here the CDR3 reads CASSLMPGDTEAFF. The CDR3 DNA is TGTGCCAGCAGCCTAATGCCAGGAGACACTGAAGCTTTCTTT.

This rearrangement joins TRBV6-6 to TRBJ2-2; TRBD2 agrees at 7 bases. The junction had 8 bases not matched to a gene; V was cut back by 5 bases and J by 5 bases. Germline lookup yields CDR1 MNHNY and CDR2 SVGAGI (reference sequence). CDR3 length equals 15 residues. The CDR3 DNA reads TGTGCCAGCAGTCTGCGGGAGAAGGGAACCGGGGAGCTGTTTTTT. Translation gives CASSLREKGTGELFF.